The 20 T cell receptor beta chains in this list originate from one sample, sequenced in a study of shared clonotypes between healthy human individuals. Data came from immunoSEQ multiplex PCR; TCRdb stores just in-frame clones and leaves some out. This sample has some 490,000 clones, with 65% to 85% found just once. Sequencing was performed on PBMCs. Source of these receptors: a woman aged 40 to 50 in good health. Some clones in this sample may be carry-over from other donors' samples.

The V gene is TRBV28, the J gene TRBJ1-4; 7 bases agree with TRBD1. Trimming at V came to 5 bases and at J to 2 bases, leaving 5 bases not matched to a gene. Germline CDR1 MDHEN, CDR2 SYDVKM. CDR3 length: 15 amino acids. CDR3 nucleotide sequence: TGTGCCAGCAGTACCACAGGGGCGACTAATGAAAAACTGTTTTTT. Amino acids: CASSTTGATNEKLFF.

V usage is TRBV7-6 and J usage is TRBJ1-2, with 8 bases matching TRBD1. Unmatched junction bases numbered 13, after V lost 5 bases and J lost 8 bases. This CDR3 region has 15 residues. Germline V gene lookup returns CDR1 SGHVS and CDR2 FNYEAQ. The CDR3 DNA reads TGTGCCAGCAGCCCCGGGGGTACAGGGGGAAAGGGCTACACCTTC. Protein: CASSPGGTGGKGYTF.

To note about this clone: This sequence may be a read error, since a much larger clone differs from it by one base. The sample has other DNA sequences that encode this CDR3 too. The chain's CDR3 is CASSLVAGVNYGYTF. CDR3 in DNA: TGTGCCAGCAGCTTAGTGGCAGGGGTTAACTATGGCTACACCTTC. The chain combines TRBV11-2 with TRBJ1-2, with D perhaps TRBD1 (6 bases). This CDR3 has 15 residues. Germline V gene lookup returns CDR1 SGHAT and CDR2 FQNNGV. Deletions cut 1 base from V and 1 base from J, with 10 bases between.

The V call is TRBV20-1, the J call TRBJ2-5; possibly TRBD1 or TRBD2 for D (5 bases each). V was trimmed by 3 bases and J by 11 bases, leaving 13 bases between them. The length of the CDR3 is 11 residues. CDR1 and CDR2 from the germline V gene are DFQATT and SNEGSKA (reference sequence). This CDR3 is CSASDPGRQYF. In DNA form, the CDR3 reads TGCAGTGCTAGCGACCCGGGACGGCAGTACTTC.

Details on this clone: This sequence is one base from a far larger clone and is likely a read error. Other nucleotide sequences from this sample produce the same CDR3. The CDR3 DNA reads TGTGCCAGCAGTACCCGTATGGGCACTGAAGCCTTCTTT. Amino acids: CASSTRMGTEAFF. The chain couples TRBV27 to TRBJ1-1; D gene ambiguous. In germline, CDR1 is MNHEY, CDR2 SMNVEV (reference sequence). The CDR3 totals 13 residues.

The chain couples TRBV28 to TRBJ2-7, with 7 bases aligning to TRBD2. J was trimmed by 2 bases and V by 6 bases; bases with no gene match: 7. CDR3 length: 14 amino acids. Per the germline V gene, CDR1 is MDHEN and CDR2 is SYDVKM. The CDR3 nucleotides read TGTGCCAGCAGGTCTAGCGGCCTTACCTACGAGCAGTACTTC. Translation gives CASRSSGLTYEQYF.

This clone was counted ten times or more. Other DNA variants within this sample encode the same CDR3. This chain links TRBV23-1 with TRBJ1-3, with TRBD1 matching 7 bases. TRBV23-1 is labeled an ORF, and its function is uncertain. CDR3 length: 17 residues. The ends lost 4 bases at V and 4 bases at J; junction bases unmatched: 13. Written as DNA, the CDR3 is TGCGCCAGCAGTCTAGGGGCTAAGGGGGCATGGGGAAACACCATATATTTT. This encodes CASSLGAKGAWGNTIYF.

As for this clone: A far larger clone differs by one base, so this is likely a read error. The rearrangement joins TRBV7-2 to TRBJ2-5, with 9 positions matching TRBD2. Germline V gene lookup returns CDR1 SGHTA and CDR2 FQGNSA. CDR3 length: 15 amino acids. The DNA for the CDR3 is TGTGTCAGCAGCTTAGCTAGCGGGATCGGGGAGACCCAGTACTTC. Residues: CVSSLASGIGETQYF.

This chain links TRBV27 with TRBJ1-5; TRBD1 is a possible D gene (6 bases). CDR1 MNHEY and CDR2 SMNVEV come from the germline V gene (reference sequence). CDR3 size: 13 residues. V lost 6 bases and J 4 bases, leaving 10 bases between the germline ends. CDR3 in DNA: TGTGCCAGCAGCAACAGGGTGAATCAGCCCCAGCATTTT. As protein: CASSNRVNQPQHF.

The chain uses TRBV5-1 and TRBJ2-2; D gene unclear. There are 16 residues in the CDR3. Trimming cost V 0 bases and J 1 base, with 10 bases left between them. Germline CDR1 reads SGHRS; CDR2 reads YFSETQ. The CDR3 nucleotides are TGCGCCAGCAGCTTGGGTGGTAGCCGGAACACCGGGGAGCTGTTTTTT. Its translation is CASSLGGSRNTGELFF.

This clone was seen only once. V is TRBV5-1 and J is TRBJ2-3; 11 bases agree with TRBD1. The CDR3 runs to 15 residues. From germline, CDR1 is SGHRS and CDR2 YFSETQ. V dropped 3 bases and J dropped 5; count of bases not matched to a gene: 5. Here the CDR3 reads CASSSTGTGGDTQYF. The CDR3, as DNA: TGCGCCAGCAGCTCCACCGGGACAGGGGGAGATACGCAGTATTTT. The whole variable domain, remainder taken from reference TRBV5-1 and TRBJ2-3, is KAGVTQTPRYLIKTRGQQVTLSCSPISGHRSVSWYQQTPGQGLQFLFEYFSETQRNKGNFPGRFSGRQFSNSRSEMNVSTLELGDSALYLCASSSTGTGGDTQYFGPGTRLTVL.

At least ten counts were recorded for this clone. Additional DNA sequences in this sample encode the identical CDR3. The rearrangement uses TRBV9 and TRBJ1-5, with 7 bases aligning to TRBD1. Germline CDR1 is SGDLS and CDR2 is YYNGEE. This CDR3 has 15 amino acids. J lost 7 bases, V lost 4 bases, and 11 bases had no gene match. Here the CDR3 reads CASSLQGRSGQPQHF. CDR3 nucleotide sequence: TGTGCCAGCAGCCTACAGGGGCGTTCGGGGCAGCCCCAGCATTTT.

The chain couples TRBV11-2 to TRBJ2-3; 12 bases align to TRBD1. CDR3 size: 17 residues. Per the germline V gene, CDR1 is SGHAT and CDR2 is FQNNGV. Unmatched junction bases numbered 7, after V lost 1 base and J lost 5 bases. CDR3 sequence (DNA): TGTGCCAGCAGCTTAGCCGGGACAGGGGGCTTTCAAGATACGCAGTATTTT. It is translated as CASSLAGTGGFQDTQYF.

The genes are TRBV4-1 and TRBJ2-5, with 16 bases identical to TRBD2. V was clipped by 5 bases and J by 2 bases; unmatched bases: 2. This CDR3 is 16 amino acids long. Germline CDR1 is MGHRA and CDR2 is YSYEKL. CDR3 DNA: TGCGCCAGCAGCACGGGACTAGCGGGAGGGCAAGAGACCCAGTACTTC. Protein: CASSTGLAGGQETQYF.

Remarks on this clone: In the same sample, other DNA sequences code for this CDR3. The CDR3 nucleotides read TGCGCCAGCAGCTTGTTCGGTACAGATACGCAGTATTTT. Translation: CASSLFGTDTQYF. This chain connects TRBV5-1 to TRBJ2-3; D unresolved. Germline V CDR1 and CDR2: SGHRS, YFSETQ. Trimming cost V 1 base and J 3 bases, with 6 bases left between them. The CDR3 sequence is 13 residues long.

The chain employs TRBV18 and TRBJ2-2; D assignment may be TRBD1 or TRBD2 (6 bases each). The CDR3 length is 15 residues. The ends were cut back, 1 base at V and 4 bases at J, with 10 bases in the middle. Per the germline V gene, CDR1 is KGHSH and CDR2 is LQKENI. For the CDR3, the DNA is TGTGCCAGCTCACCACAGGGGGAGGCCACCGGGGAGCTGTTTTTT. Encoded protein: CASSPQGEATGELFF. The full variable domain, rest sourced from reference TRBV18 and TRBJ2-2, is NAGVMQNPRHLVRRRGQEARLRCSPMKGHSHVYWYRQLPEEGLKFMVYLQKENIIDESGMPKERFSAEFPKEGPSILRIQQVVRGDSAAYFCASSPQGEATGELFFGEGSRLTVL.

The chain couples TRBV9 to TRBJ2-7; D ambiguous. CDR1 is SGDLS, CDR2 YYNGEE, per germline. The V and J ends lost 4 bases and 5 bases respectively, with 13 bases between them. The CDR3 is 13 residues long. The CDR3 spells CASSPNLQNEQYF. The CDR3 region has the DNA TGTGCCAGCAGCCCCAACTTACAGAACGAGCAGTACTTC.

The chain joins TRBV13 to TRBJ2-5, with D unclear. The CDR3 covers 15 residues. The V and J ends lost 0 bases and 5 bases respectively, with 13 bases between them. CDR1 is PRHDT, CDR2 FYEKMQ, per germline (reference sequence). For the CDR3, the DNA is TGTGCCAGCAGCTTAGGCCTAGGACCCGGGGAGACCCAGTACTTC. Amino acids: CASSLGLGPGETQYF.

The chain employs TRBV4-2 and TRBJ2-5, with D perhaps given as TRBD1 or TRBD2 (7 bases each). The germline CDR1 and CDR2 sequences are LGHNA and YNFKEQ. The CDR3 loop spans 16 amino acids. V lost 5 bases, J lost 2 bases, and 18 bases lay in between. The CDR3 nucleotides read TGTGCCAGCAGCTGGGGGGGGGACAGCAAACAAGAGACCCAGTACTTC. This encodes CASSWGGDSKQETQYF.

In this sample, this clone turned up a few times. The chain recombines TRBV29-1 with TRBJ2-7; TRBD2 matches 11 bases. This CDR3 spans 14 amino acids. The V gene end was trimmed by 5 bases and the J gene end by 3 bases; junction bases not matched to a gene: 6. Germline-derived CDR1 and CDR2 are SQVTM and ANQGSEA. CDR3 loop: CSVSTSGSRYEQYF. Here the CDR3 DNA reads TGCAGCGTTTCCACTAGCGGGAGCCGCTACGAGCAGTACTTC.